This entry features one T cell receptor (beta chain) sequence. This clonotype turned up a few times. Its recognized antigen is unknown. Base qualities are missing; no much larger clone stands one base away. TCR beta CDR3 regions were amplified from RNA transcripts. A first-round RT-PCR of the TCR CDR3 used the HTBI primer set with the Qiagen OneStep RT-PCR kit. The libraries were constructed in a second round of multiplex PCR and then size-selected and purified. Sequencing of the libraries was done on an Illumina HiSeq2000 using paired-end 100 bp reads. As for how the authors treated the data: SOAPnuke was used to process the raw data, with reads discarded if the reads contained adapters or uncalled bases, had a mean Phred below 15, or lacked an exact constant-primer or identifier match. High-quality paired reads were merged using COPE v1.2.5, and each unique nucleotide sequence was defined as a clonotype. Clonotypes were aligned to IMGT TRBV, TRBD and TRBJ reference segments using MiTCR v1.1. The analysis included only V-J combinations with a frequency above 0.0001, which together covered 99.2% of the repertoires. A TCS score was defined as the ratio of F50 (clonal expansion) to E x V (chaos), with BLOSUM62-based TCRdist applied between CDR3 peptides within each V-J. Welch's t-statistics and random forest reduced around 520 V-J features to under 15, which were used in a naive Bayes classifier (R e1071). The public reads were reprocessed in TCRdb via fastp at Q25 and MiXCR, keeping in-frame beta chains. Each entry is one CDR3 protein sequence, shown with its most common DNA and genes. What appears here as the V and J calls and clone size reflects TCRdb's work, not the paper's. The sample data list about 600,000 distinct CDR3 sequences, and 15% to 20% of these were observed just once. The biggest ten clones account for around 3.3% of the sample.

This specimen comes from a study of T cells in Graves' hyperthyroidism and ophthalmopathy (dated by TCRdb to the late 2010s). For the study in its entirety: Peripheral blood samples were taken at initial diagnosis, before any treatment was given. A discovery cohort of roughly 100 patients, 43 with Graves' ophthalmopathy and roughly 59 with stable Graves' hyperthyroidism, was used to find distinguishing TCR V-J signatures. Prospective prediction of ophthalmopathy was tested in an independent validation cohort of some 19 hyperthyroidism patients and roughly 16 patients who later progressed to ophthalmopathy. The 100 or so discovery patients were divided at random into training and test sets in a 7:3 ratio. The study also compared thyroid tissue and blood T-cell repertoires from over 5 Graves' hyperthyroidism patients. Following sampling, methimazole starting at 30 mg daily was given to hyperthyroidism patients, and high-dose intravenous methylprednisolone was given to ophthalmopathy patients. TCR Vbeta CDR3 sequencing of 120 to 150 peripheral blood samples (fewer than 45 ophthalmopathy, approximately 80 hyperthyroidism and approximately 17 progressor patients) is reported in the paper.

What the work shows at the level of the full study, not this receptor alone: Most expanded thyroid clonotypes (frequency above 0.001) were also detected in blood, a finding suggesting that blood repertoires may reflect thyroid immune responses. No statistical method was used to fix the sample size in advance, and group allocation was not hidden from the investigators. In validation, the model predicted progression to ophthalmopathy with approximately 71% sensitivity and roughly 72% specificity, a median of 6.5 months before onset. A model built on a 13 V-J signature distinguished ophthalmopathy from stable hyperthyroidism, reaching roughly 88% sensitivity and 81.08% specificity in cross-validation and 80%/75% in testing.

The V and J ends are trimmed by 3 bases and 0 bases, leaving 11 bases between them. The germline V gene gives CDR1 as SQVTM and CDR2 as ANQGSEA. Spanning cysteine to phenylalanine, the CDR3 consists of 14 amino acids. Of the read, only the CDR3 DNA is kept; its 42 bases are in frame from base 1. In the ophthalmopathy patients, disease was moderately to severely active, with a Clinical Activity Score of 3 or more, a NOSPECS grade of 4 or more, and a duration of less than 3 months. Any patient with an uncontrolled infection, another autoimmune disease, pregnancy or lactation was excluded. Diagnoses relied on clinical symptoms, serum thyroxine and TRAb, thyroid ultrasound and orbital computed tomography. Ficoll-Paque density gradient centrifugation was used to isolate PBMCs from around 10 ml of fresh peripheral blood. Trizol reagent was used to extract total RNA, and RNA quality was then checked on an Agilent 2100 Bioanalyzer.

The chain is encoded by TRBV29-1 joined to TRBJ1-1; the D gene is not confidently resolved. The clonotype comes from a woman aged 35 to 49 with Graves' ophthalmopathy. The sequencing input was blood. The CDR3 corresponds to CSVDSPYMNTEAFF. The bases read TGCAGCGTTGATTCCCCTTACATGAACACTGAAGCTTTCTTT.